Listed here are 32 T cell receptor beta chains from one sample, sequenced in a study of CD8 T cells in ankylosing spondylitis. MiXCR, applied by TCRdb to the 5' RACE reads, yields one record per CDR3 protein. This table has 300,000 to 400,000 distinct CDR3 sequences, 20% to 25% appearing once. Sequencing was done on a sample of blood, either unsorted or a sorted T cell fraction (not recorded which). These receptors were taken from a male donor with ankylosing spondylitis or in good health (not recorded which).

This clonotype was recorded at least ten times. The V call is TRBV9, the J call TRBJ2-1, with TRBD2 matching over 8 bases. The CDR3 covers 15 residues. The V gene's germline CDR1 is SGDLS and CDR2 YYNGEE. Trimming removed 0 bases from V and 3 bases from J; junction bases left unmatched: 2. CDR3 sequence reads: CASSVAGGVYNEQFF. DNA for the CDR3: TGTGCCAGCAGCGTAGCCGGGGGGGTCTACAATGAGCAGTTCTTC.

The chain recombines TRBV28 with TRBJ2-1, with TRBD2 identical over 8 bases. The germline V gene encodes CDR1 MDHEN and CDR2 SYDVKM. This CDR3 comprises 16 residues. Germline trimming cut 1 base from V and 8 bases from J; bases unmatched to any gene: 10. The CDR3 region is CASSLFAGGARDEQFF. CDR3 DNA: TGTGCCAGCAGTTTATTTGCCGGGGGGGCTAGGGATGAGCAGTTCTTC.

The table lists this clonotype with a few counts. This chain joins TRBV5-1 and TRBJ1-1; 9 bases map to TRBD1. Germline V gene lookup returns CDR1 SGHRS and CDR2 YFSETQ. V was pared by 4 bases and J by 3 bases, with 7 bases of the junction left unmatched. The CDR3 length is 15 residues. The CDR3 loop is CASSPGDREDTEAFF. For the CDR3, the DNA is TGCGCCAGCAGCCCGGGGGACAGGGAGGACACTGAAGCTTTCTTT.

The chain employs TRBV12-3 or TRBV12-4 and TRBJ2-3; D tentatively fits TRBD1 or TRBD2 (5 bases each). The CDR3 is made up of 16 amino acids. The V end was cut by 2 bases, the J end by 3 bases, with 15 bases between. Here the CDR3 DNA reads TGTGCCAGCAGTTTACGCGTTAGGGGACGTACAGATACGCAGTATTTT. Protein product: CASSLRVRGRTDTQYF.

This clonotype was counted between two and nine times. V gene TRBV7-9 combines with J gene TRBJ2-2; the D is unclear. In germline, CDR1 is SEHNR, CDR2 FQNEAQ (reference sequence). The ends were cut back, 5 bases at V and 0 bases at J, with 7 bases in the middle. The CDR3 sequence is 14 residues long. The CDR3 reads CASSLPANTGELFF. In nucleotides, the CDR3 is TGTGCCAGCAGCCTACCCGCGAACACCGGGGAGCTGTTTTTT.

This rearrangement joins TRBV10-2 to TRBJ1-3; possible D gene TRBD1, 5 bases. Germline V lookup: CDR1 WSHSY, CDR2 SAAADI. The CDR3 runs 15 residues. Trimming pared 5 bases from V and 0 bases from J, leaving 11 bases between. The CDR3 bases are TGCGCCAGCAGTCTGGACACGAGCTCTGGAAACACCATATATTTT. Its translation is CASSLDTSSGNTIYF.

The chain couples TRBV6-5 to TRBJ2-3, with 7 nucleotides matching TRBD1. Germline V gene sequence: CDR1 MNHEY, CDR2 SVGAGI. V trimming: 4 bases; J trimming: 1 base; junction bases outside the gene matches: 17. The CDR3 contains 19 residues. CDR3 loop: CASSLTGRRGFDRTDTQYF. In DNA form, the CDR3 reads TGTGCCAGCAGTTTAACGGGACGCAGGGGGTTCGATCGCACAGATACGCAGTATTTT.

The CDR3 DNA reads as TGTGCCAGCAGTCCGACTAGCGGGGGAAAGTTCTTC. This sequence encodes CASSPTSGGKFF. J is TRBJ2-1 and V is TRBV12-3 or TRBV12-4; 12 nucleotides line up with TRBD2. There are 12 residues in the CDR3. V trimming: 5 bases; J trimming: 14 bases; junction bases outside the gene matches: 4.

Only a few counts were recorded for this clonotype. V gene TRBV12-3 or TRBV12-4 combines with J gene TRBJ2-2; D remains unclear. There are 15 residues in the CDR3. The germline V and J ends were trimmed by 4 bases and 3 bases, with 12 bases remaining between them. The CDR3 spells CASSSVGRYTGELFF. In DNA form, the CDR3 reads TGTGCCAGCAGTTCAGTAGGCAGATACACCGGGGAGCTGTTTTTT.

The chain carries TRBV5-1 and TRBJ2-7, with D maybe TRBD1 (5 bases). V lost 6 bases and J 1 base, leaving 14 bases between the germline ends. Germline loops: CDR1 SGHRS, CDR2 YFSETQ. The CDR3 contains 14 residues. CDR3 region: CASTDPTESYEQYF. Written as DNA, the CDR3 is TGCGCCAGCACCGACCCGACAGAGTCCTACGAGCAGTACTTC.

This clonotype occurred a few times. The chain couples TRBV6-1 to TRBJ2-5, with D perhaps assigned TRBD1 or TRBD2 (6 bases each). The CDR3 contains 13 residues. The germline V gene has CDR1 MNHNS and CDR2 SASEGT. Trimming took off 6 bases at V and 5 bases at J, with 13 bases between the two ends. CDR3 coding DNA: TGTGCCAGCAGGGCTTTAGGGGGGGAGACCCAGTACTTC. Its translation is CASRALGGETQYF.

This clonotype was picked up a small number of times. The V gene is TRBV4-1, the J gene TRBJ2-4; 8 positions agree with TRBD2. CDR1 and CDR2 from the germline V gene are MGHRA and YSYEKL. This CDR3 is 15 amino acids long. The trim removed 1 base at V and 3 bases at J, leaving 2 bases unmatched. The CDR3 DNA follows: TGCGCCAGCAGCCAAGCGGGGGGGGACAAAAACATTCAGTACTTC. This sequence encodes CASSQAGGDKNIQYF.

The gene calls are TRBV5-3 and TRBJ2-7, with a tentative D call TRBD2 (6 bases). TRBV5-3 is placed among ORFs of uncertain function. This CDR3 has 18 residues. The V end was cut by 1 base, the J end by 0 bases, with 20 bases between. The CDR3 DNA reads TGTGCCAGAAGCTTGCGCCGGTCACTGGGGGGTCTCTCCTACGAGCAGTACTTC. Its protein is CARSLRRSLGGLSYEQYF.

The chain links TRBV12-3 or TRBV12-4 to TRBJ2-5; no definite D call. The V gene lost 1 base and the J gene lost 5 bases, with 11 bases spanning the gap. This CDR3 spans 14 amino acids. CDR3 protein: CASSLVSFGETQYF. CDR3 DNA: TGTGCCAGCAGTTTAGTCAGCTTTGGGGAGACCCAGTACTTC.

This clonotype was detected a few times. The V gene is TRBV19, the J gene TRBJ2-5; maybe TRBD2 (6 bases). With 7 bases removed from V and 3 bases from J, the gap between germline ends came to 12 bases. Germline V gene sequence: CDR1 LNHDA, CDR2 SQIVND (reference sequence). The CDR3 has 13 residues. The CDR3 region is CASKELAEETQYF. The DNA for the CDR3 is TGTGCCAGTAAGGAACTAGCCGAAGAGACCCAGTACTTC.

The CDR3 loop reads CASNSGLGETQYF. The CDR3 DNA reads TGCGCCAGCAACTCAGGACTAGGGGAGACCCAGTACTTC. The gene calls are TRBV5-1 and TRBJ2-5; 7 bases match TRBD2. The CDR3 runs 13 residues. V lost 6 bases and J lost 5; bases outside the gene matches: 7. Germline lookup yields CDR1 SGHRS and CDR2 YFSETQ.

This clonotype was recorded a few times. The gene calls are TRBV9 and TRBJ2-7, with a weak D call TRBD2 (6 bases). The ends were cut back, 0 bases at V and 3 bases at J, with 13 bases in the middle. This CDR3 comprises 15 residues. The germline V gene encodes CDR1 SGDLS and CDR2 YYNGEE. CDR3 in amino acids: CASSVDGGTSYEQYF. In DNA form, the CDR3 reads TGTGCCAGCAGCGTAGATGGGGGGACCAGCTACGAGCAGTACTTC.

In its sample, this clonotype was seen a few times. The V and J genes are TRBV12-3 or TRBV12-4 and TRBJ2-1; TRBD1 aligns across 7 bases. The CDR3 loop spans 14 amino acids. Losses at the gene ends were 6 bases for V and 5 bases for J; bases not matched to a gene: 7. The CDR3 reads CASSVTGLHNEQFF. CDR3 nucleotide sequence: TGTGCCAGCAGCGTGACAGGGCTGCACAATGAGCAGTTCTTC.

This clonotype was seen a handful of times. The rearrangement uses TRBV6-1 and TRBJ1-2; a weak D match, TRBD1 (5 bases). Trimming stripped 1 base from V and 5 bases from J, with 14 bases between. The CDR3 extends over 15 amino acids. Germline lookup yields CDR1 MNHNS and CDR2 SASEGT. CDR3 sequence (DNA): TGTGCCAGCAGTGAAGGGGCAGGGACGGGGTATGGCTACACCTTC. Its translation: CASSEGAGTGYGYTF.

This clonotype was found a few times. The gene calls are TRBV7-9 and TRBJ2-2; D unclear. The germline V gene encodes CDR1 SEHNR and CDR2 FQNEAQ (reference sequence). Trimming took 5 bases from V and 6 from J, leaving 4 bases between them. The CDR3 runs to 11 residues. CDR3 bases: TGTGCCAGCAGCCGGGCCGGGGAGCTGTTTTTT. Encoded protein: CASSRAGELFF.

The sample holds a few counts of this clonotype. The genes are TRBV6-1 and TRBJ2-3; TRBD1 aligns across 9 bases. CDR3 length: 14 amino acids. In germline, CDR1 is MNHNS, CDR2 SASEGT. The V and J ends lost 6 bases and 3 bases, in that order; junction bases with no gene match: 4. The CDR3 protein is CASSRDRDTDTQYF. CDR3 DNA: TGTGCCAGCAGCCGGGACAGGGATACAGATACGCAGTATTTT.

The rearrangement links TRBV30 to TRBJ2-2; possibly TRBD1 or TRBD2 for D (5 bases each). Trimming cost V 2 bases and J 5 bases, with 6 bases left between them. The CDR3 length is 12 residues. Per the germline V gene, CDR1 is GTSNPN and CDR2 is SVGIG (reference sequence). The CDR3 bases are TGTGCCTGGAGTTGGGGGACCGGGGAGCTGTTTTTT. Translated, it gives CAWSWGTGELFF.

This clonotype appeared a few times. The chain links TRBV4-2 to TRBJ2-5; 8 nucleotides match TRBD2. V gave up 4 bases and J gave up 3 bases; unmatched junction bases: 4. The V gene's germline CDR1 is LGHNA and CDR2 YNFKEQ. The CDR3 totals 14 residues. CDR3 in amino acids: CASSPPTSEETQYF. DNA for the CDR3: TGTGCCAGCAGCCCGCCGACTAGCGAAGAGACCCAGTACTTC.

The chain is built from TRBV7-9 and TRBJ2-1; a weak D match, TRBD2 (6 bases). CDR3 length: 16 amino acids. Germline V CDR1 and CDR2: SEHNR, FQNEAQ (reference sequence). V was shortened by 1 base and J by 6 bases, with 16 bases between the two germline ends. The CDR3 loop reads CASSLGGPQEGNEQFF. In nucleotides, the CDR3 is TGTGCCAGCAGCTTAGGGGGCCCGCAGGAGGGCAATGAGCAGTTCTTC. Full variable domain (outside the CDR3, taken from reference TRBV7-9 and TRBJ2-1): DTGVSQNPRHKITKRGQNVTFRCDPISEHNRLYWYRQTLGQGPEFLTYFQNEAQLEKSRLLSDRFSAERPKGSFSTLEIQRTEQGDSAMYLCASSLGGPQEGNEQFFGPGTRLTVL.

In this sample, this clonotype turned up a few times. The rearrangement uses TRBV7-9 and TRBJ2-3; 7 nucleotides line up with TRBD1. The CDR3 consists of 15 residues. CDR1 and CDR2 from the germline V gene are SEHNR and FQNEAQ (reference sequence). The trim removed 6 bases at V and 2 bases at J, leaving 8 bases unmatched. For the CDR3, the DNA is TGTGCCAGCAGTCCACCGGGACAGAACACAGATACGCAGTATTTT. Translated: CASSPPGQNTDTQYF.

The chain couples TRBV20-1 to TRBJ2-3; 15 bases are a match to TRBD2. The CDR3 has 14 residues. Germline values: CDR1 DFQATT, CDR2 SNEGSKA (reference sequence). The trim removed 5 bases at V and 7 bases at J, leaving 4 bases unmatched. CDR3 protein: CSALGLAGGYTQYF. As DNA, the CDR3 is TGCAGTGCTCTGGGACTAGCGGGGGGCTATACGCAGTATTTT.

The chain uses TRBV3-1 and TRBJ2-7; 16 nucleotides align to TRBD2. This CDR3 is 19 amino acids long. With 0 bases clipped from V and 3 bases from J, the junction kept 8 bases outside the gene matches. In germline, CDR1 is LGHDT, CDR2 YNNKEL (reference sequence). The CDR3 DNA reads TGTGCCAGCAGCCAAGATGCCGGGACTAGCGGGGGGGCCTTCTACGAGCAGTACTTC. Its protein is CASSQDAGTSGGAFYEQYF.

This clonotype was found many times. The rearrangement uses TRBV5-1 and TRBJ2-7; the match to TRBD1 covers 7 bases. Per the germline V gene, CDR1 is SGHRS and CDR2 is YFSETQ. CDR3 length: 13 residues. The V segment lost 4 bases and the J segment 3 bases; nucleotides outside the gene matches: 4. The CDR3 spells CASSPWTGYEQYF. CDR3 DNA sequence: TGCGCCAGCAGCCCATGGACAGGCTACGAGCAGTACTTC.

This clonotype occurred a few times. The J gene is TRBJ2-7, the V gene TRBV9, with 8 bases lining up with TRBD1. CDR3 length: 14 amino acids. CDR1 is SGDLS, CDR2 YYNGEE, per germline. J gave up 3 bases and V 3 bases, and 5 bases lay outside the gene matches. Here the CDR3 DNA reads TGTGCCAGCAGCGCCGGACAGGGCAACTACGAGCAGTACTTC. Amino acids: CASSAGQGNYEQYF.

This clonotype has a count of ten or more. The chain employs TRBV4-1 and TRBJ2-1; D perhaps matches TRBD2 (6 bases). Germline V gene data show CDR1 as MGHRA and CDR2 as YSYEKL. The CDR3 is 16 amino acids. The V end was cut by 0 bases, the J end by 6 bases, with 15 bases between. DNA of the CDR3: TGCGCCAGCAGCCAAGATTTCAACTACGGGGGCAATGAGCAGTTCTTC. Residues: CASSQDFNYGGNEQFF.

This clonotype was counted only a few times. The rearrangement links TRBV11-1 to TRBJ2-2, with 16 nucleotides matching TRBD2. Germline trimming cut 5 bases from V and 4 bases from J; bases unmatched to any gene: 13. This CDR3 is built from 20 residues. CDR1 and CDR2 from the germline V gene are SGHAT and FQDESV (reference sequence). This CDR3 is CASSHPGLAGGHMRTGELFF. In DNA form, the CDR3 reads TGTGCCAGCAGCCACCCGGGACTAGCGGGGGGGCACATGCGCACCGGGGAGCTGTTTTTT.

The J gene is TRBJ2-7, the V gene TRBV30; 9 bases are shared with TRBD1. CDR1 and CDR2 from the germline V gene are GTSNPN and SVGIG (reference sequence). CDR3 length: 14 amino acids. The V segment lost 0 bases and the J segment 3 bases; nucleotides outside the gene matches: 3. CDR3 nucleotide sequence: TGTGCCTGGAGTGTAGGACAGGGGAGCTACGAGCAGTACTTC. Translating gives CAWSVGQGSYEQYF.